This is a list of T cell receptor beta chains from one sample in a study of technical replicates of blood from a few donors. Produced via immunoSEQ multiplex PCR; TCRdb's table is partial and in-frame only. Among some 64,000 clones listed, around 88% were seen once. Sequencing used PBMCs. The source is a human donor in good health. Some clones in this sample may be carry-over from other donors' samples. Both conserved end residues are part of each CDR3. D genes are given only for firm matches. Size is stated for part of the rows, as once, few or many counts, or as a class when the clone is expanded.

size	V	length	J	D	DNA	CDR3
once	TRBV25-1	16	TRBJ2-3	TRBD2	TGTGCCAGCAGTGAATCCCCTAGCGGGAGCTCAGATACGCAGTATTTT	CASSESPSGSSDTQYF
.	TRBV19	14	TRBJ2-5	.	TGTGCCAGTAGTACCCCCAACAGGGCGGAGACCCAGTACTTC	CASSTPNRAETQYF
.	TRBV19	14	TRBJ2-2	TRBD1	TGTGCCACCAACAGGGGCGCGAACACCGGGGAGCTGTTTTTT	CATNRGANTGELFF
.	TRBV27	14	TRBJ1-6	TRBD1	TGTGCCAGCAGGTCGACAGGGAAACATTCACCCCTCCACTTT	CASRSTGKHSPLHF
.	TRBV5-6	15	TRBJ1-2	.	TGTGCCAGCAGCTCTTGGACAGCCCCTAACTATGGCTACACCTTC	CASSSWTAPNYGYTF
.	TRBV4-3	14	TRBJ2-7	TRBD1	TGCGCCAGCAGCCAGCAAACAGGGGACCTCGAGCAGTACTTC	CASSQQTGDLEQYF
.	TRBV9	12	TRBJ1-1	.	TGTGCCAGCAGCAAACAGGGCACTGAAGCTTTCTTT	CASSKQGTEAFF
.	TRBV5-1	16	TRBJ2-1	TRBD2	TGCGCCAGCAGCCCTCGGACTAGCGGGAGGGGTCATGAGCAGTTCTTC	CASSPRTSGRGHEQFF
few	TRBV14	17	TRBJ1-6	.	TGTGCCAGCAGCCAAGAAGGTTCAAGAGGGTGGGATTCACCCCTCCACTTT	CASSQEGSRGWDSPLHF
.	TRBV7-9	18	TRBJ2-7	.	TGTGCCAGCAGCCCACAATCCTCCGATGGGGCAGTCTCCTACGAGCAGTACTTC	CASSPQSSDGAVSYEQYF
.	TRBV29-1	11	TRBJ2-7	.	TGCAGCGGCACCCAGGGGTACGAGCAGTACTTC	CSGTQGYEQYF
.	TRBV6-5	14	TRBJ2-1	.	TGTGCCAGCTCTCTGGGCGCTGATTACAATGAGCAGTTCTTC	CASSLGADYNEQFF
few	TRBV4-1	14	TRBJ1-2	TRBD1	TGCGCCAGCACAGCCCCTGGACAGGGCTATGGCTACACCTTC	CASTAPGQGYGYTF
.	TRBV30	13	TRBJ2-7	.	TGTGCCTGGAGTCCCGGGACTTTTGACGAGCAGTACTTC	CAWSPGTFDEQYF
.	TRBV2	12	TRBJ1-2	.	TGTGCCAGCAGTGATCTCTTCGGAGGGAACACCTTC	CASSDLFGGNTF
.	TRBV12-5	18	TRBJ2-1	TRBD2	TGTGCTAGTGGTTTGGTACTCCCGCTAGCGGGGGGCTACAATGAGCAGTTCTTC	CASGLVLPLAGGYNEQFF
.	TRBV4-1	14	TRBJ1-5	.	TGCGCCAGCAGCCTCAACAGGGACAATCAGCCCCAGCATTTT	CASSLNRDNQPQHF
.	TRBV6-1	14	TRBJ1-1	.	TGTGCCAGCAGCCGGTCCGGTGCCTACACTGAAGCTTTCTTT	CASSRSGAYTEAFF
.	TRBV12-5	14	TRBJ2-7	TRBD1	TGTGCTAGTGGTTTGCTCACAGGGGGCGGCGAGCAGTACTTC	CASGLLTGGGEQYF
.	TRBV9	12	TRBJ2-1	.	.	CASSVGGGTEFF
few	TRBV12-5	15	TRBJ2-2	.	TGTGCTAGTGGTTTGGCAGGGTTGGGGACCGGGGAGCTGTTTTTT	CASGLAGLGTGELFF
.	TRBV11-2	12	TRBJ2-5	.	TGTGCCAGCAGCTTAGTTAGAGAGACCCAGTACTTC	CASSLVRETQYF
.	TRBV7-6	17	TRBJ2-3	TRBD2	TGTGCCAGCAGCCGGGTCCTCCCGGGACTAGTACCAGATACGCAGTATTTT	CASSRVLPGLVPDTQYF
.	TRBV9	13	TRBJ1-2	.	TGTGCCAGCAGCGACAGACAGAACTATGGCTACACCTTC	CASSDRQNYGYTF
.	TRBV10-3	17	TRBJ1-4	TRBD1	TGTGCCACTGGCTTGACAGGGGGCGGCACAACTAATGAAAAACTGTTTTTT	CATGLTGGGTTNEKLFF
.	TRBV30	11	TRBJ1-2	.	TGTGCCTGGACAGTTAACTATGGCTACACCTTC	CAWTVNYGYTF
.	TRBV6-6	12	TRBJ1-2	TRBD1	TGTGCCAGCAGTCGGACAGGGAATGGCTACACCTTC	CASSRTGNGYTF
once	TRBV5-1	14	TRBJ2-1	TRBD2	TGCGCCAGCAGCTTGGCCGGGGGGGGCAATGAGCAGTTCTTC	CASSLAGGGNEQFF